The entry below gives a single T cell receptor (beta chain) sequence along with its context. Its antigen is still unknown. The data were obtained in a study of radiotherapy plus CTLA-4 blockade in lung cancer. Findings and caveats of the study: After treatment with radiotherapy plus ipilimumab, TCR clones that came from the tumor expanded in blood.

Clones were read by immunoSEQ multiplex PCR, and TCRdb kept only the in-frame ones, dropping some. The sample includes about 98,000 clones, around 88% of them seen just once. The sequenced sample was peripheral blood, obtained from a patient treated with radiotherapy plus ipilimumab. This clonotype was sampled from a human donor with non-small cell lung cancer that progressed on radiotherapy plus ipilimumab.

CDR3 in amino acids: CASSATGFLTDTQYF. CDR3 nucleotides: TGTGCCAGCAGTGCGACAGGGTTCCTGACAGATACGCAGTATTTT. V gene TRBV27 combines with J gene TRBJ2-3, with TRBD1 identical over 7 bases. The V and J ends lost 5 bases and 3 bases, in that order; junction bases with no gene match: 8. This CDR3 spans 15 amino acids. The V gene's germline CDR1 is MNHEY and CDR2 SMNVEV (reference sequence).